The 5 T cell receptor beta chains given below trace back to one sample, sequenced in a study of T cells after yellow fever vaccination. MiXCR, run by TCRdb on the 5' RACE reads, gives a single entry per CDR3 protein. The sample consists of 110,000 to 150,000 distinct CDR3 sequences, about 6.2% of them appearing once. The sample here was CD4+ T cells sorted from PBMCs, taken 10 days after the yellow fever booster vaccination. The receptor source for this set is a man aged 25 to 45 who received the YFV17D yellow fever vaccine.

In this sample, this clonotype turned up many times. The J gene is TRBJ2-1, the V gene TRBV7-2; 10 nucleotides align to TRBD2. Germline V gene lookup returns CDR1 SGHTA and CDR2 FQGNSA. V gave up 5 bases and J gave up 4 bases; unmatched junction bases: 11. This CDR3 is built from 17 residues. CDR3: CASSPFWLAGGYNEQFF. In nucleotides, the CDR3 is TGTGCCAGCAGCCCCTTTTGGTTAGCGGGAGGTTACAATGAGCAGTTCTTC.

This clonotype was seen more than once but under ten times. DNA for the CDR3: TGTGCCAGCAGCTTGCCAGGGGTAGGAGAGACCCAGTACTTC. Its translation: CASSLPGVGETQYF. The genes are TRBV5-5 and TRBJ2-5, with a weak D call TRBD1 (6 bases). The CDR3 is 14 amino acids. In germline, CDR1 is SGHKS, CDR2 YYEKEE (reference sequence). Trimming removed 1 base at V and 4 bases at J, with 11 bases between.

This clonotype appeared many times. This chain uses TRBV20-1 with TRBJ2-7, with D perhaps matching TRBD1 or TRBD2 (5 bases each). The CDR3 contains 14 residues. Trimming stripped 2 bases from V and 2 bases from J, with 13 bases between. Germline values: CDR1 DFQATT, CDR2 SNEGSKA (reference sequence). CDR3 nucleotide sequence: TGCAGTGCTAGATACGGGACCTTCCCCTACGAGCAGTACTTC. Protein sequence: CSARYGTFPYEQYF.

The chain employs TRBV14 and TRBJ1-2; D not certain. The CDR3 runs 12 residues. V was pared by 4 bases and J by 5 bases, with 8 bases between. In germline, CDR1 is SGHDN, CDR2 FVKESK. In nucleotides, the CDR3 is TGTGCCAGCAGCCGAGCGGCGTATGGCTACACCTTC. Its translation: CASSRAAYGYTF.

This clonotype appeared many times. V is TRBV5-1 and J is TRBJ2-1, with a possible D match to TRBD1 (5 bases). The germline gives CDR1 SGHRS, CDR2 YFSETQ. There are 14 residues in the CDR3. Deletions cut 0 bases from V and 4 bases from J, with 8 bases between. CDR3 loop: CASSLGQLYNEQFF. In DNA, the CDR3 is TGCGCCAGCAGCTTGGGACAGTTATACAATGAGCAGTTCTTC.